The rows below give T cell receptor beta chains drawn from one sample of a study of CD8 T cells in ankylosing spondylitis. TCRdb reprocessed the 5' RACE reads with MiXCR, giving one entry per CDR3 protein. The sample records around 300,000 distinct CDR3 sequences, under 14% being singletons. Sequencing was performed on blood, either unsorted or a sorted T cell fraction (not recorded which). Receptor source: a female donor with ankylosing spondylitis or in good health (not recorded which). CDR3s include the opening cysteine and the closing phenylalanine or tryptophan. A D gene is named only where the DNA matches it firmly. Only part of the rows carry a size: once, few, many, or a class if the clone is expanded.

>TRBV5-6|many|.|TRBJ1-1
TGTGCCAGCAGCTTCGGCCACGGGATGGCTGAAGCTTTCTTT
CASSFGHGMAEAFF
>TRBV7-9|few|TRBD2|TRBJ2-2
TGTGCCAGCAGCTTATGGGAGGGGAAGAACACCGGGGAGCTGTTTTTT
CASSLWEGKNTGELFF
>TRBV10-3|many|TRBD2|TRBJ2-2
TGTGCCATCAGCCAGACTAGCGGGGGCGCCGGAACCGGGGAGCTGTTTTTT
CAISQTSGGAGTGELFF
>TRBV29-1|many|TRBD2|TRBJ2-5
TGCAGCATTAGCGGGGGGGAACTTGAGACCCAGTACTTC
CSISGGELETQYF
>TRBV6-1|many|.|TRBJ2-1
TGTGCCAGCAGTCCCCCGTTTTACAATGAGCAGTTCTTC
CASSPPFYNEQFF
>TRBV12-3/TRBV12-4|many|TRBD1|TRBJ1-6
TGTGCCAGCAGTGTGACAGGGTCCTCACCCCTCCACTTT
CASSVTGSSPLHF
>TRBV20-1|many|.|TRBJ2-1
TGCAGTGCTCTTGGGGAAATTGGTAGGACCTACAATGAGCAGTTCTTC
CSALGEIGRTYNEQFF
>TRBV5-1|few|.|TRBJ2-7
TGCGCCAGCAGCTTTACGGACGCCCACTACGAGCAGTACTTC
CASSFTDAHYEQYF
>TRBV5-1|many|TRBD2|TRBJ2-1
TGCGCCAGCAGCTTGTCGGGGGGGCTTAATGAGCAGTTCTTC
CASSLSGGLNEQFF
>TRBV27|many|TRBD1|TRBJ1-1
TGTGCCAGCAGGACAGGGCCCTCGAACACTGAAGCTTTCTTT
CASRTGPSNTEAFF
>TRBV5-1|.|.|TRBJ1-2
TGCGCCAGCACCTCTATAGTAGGAGCCGGCTACACCTTC
CASTSIVGAGYTF
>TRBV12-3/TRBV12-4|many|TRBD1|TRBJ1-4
TGTGCCAGCAGTCCCTCGGGGACAGGGGGAGAAAAACTGTTTTTT
CASSPSGTGGEKLFF
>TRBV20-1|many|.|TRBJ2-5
TGCAGTGCTACTCCTGCTCAAGAGACCCAGTACTTC
CSATPAQETQYF
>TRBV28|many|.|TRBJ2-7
TGTGCCAGCAGGCTACAGGGTTACGAGCAGTACTTC
CASRLQGYEQYF
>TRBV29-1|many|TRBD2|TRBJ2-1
TGCAGCGTTGGAGGCGGGAGGGCCAAAAATGAGCAGTTCTTC
CSVGGGRAKNEQFF
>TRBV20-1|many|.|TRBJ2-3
TGCAGTGCCCCCCTACTTCGCTCTAGCACAGATACGCAGTATTTT
CSAPLLRSSTDTQYF
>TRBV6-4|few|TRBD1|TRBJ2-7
TGTGCCAGCTACCGGGACAGGGGACCCTACGAGCAGTACTTC
CASYRDRGPYEQYF
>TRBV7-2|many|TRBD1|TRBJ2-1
TGTGCCAGCAGCTTAAACAGGGGAAGGTACAATGAGCAGTTCTTC
CASSLNRGRYNEQFF
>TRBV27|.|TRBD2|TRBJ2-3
TGTGCCAGCAGTTTTATCGGGACTAGCGGCTCCAGAGGACTAGATACGCAGTATTTT
CASSFIGTSGSRGLDTQYF
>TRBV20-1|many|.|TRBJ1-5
TGCAGTGCTCCTGGACAAGGGCAGCCCCAGCATTTT
CSAPGQGQPQHF
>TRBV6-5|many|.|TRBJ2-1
TGTGCCAGCAGTACTACAGGGTCCTCCTACAATGAGCAGTTCTTC
CASSTTGSSYNEQFF
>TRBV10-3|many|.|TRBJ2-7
TGTGCCATCAGTGATCCTCCTCCTGGCGAGCAGTACTTC
CAISDPPPGEQYF
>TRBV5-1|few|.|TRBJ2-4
TGCGCCAGCAGCTTGGGGGGGACTGATCTAGCCAAAAACATTCAGTACTTC
CASSLGGTDLAKNIQYF
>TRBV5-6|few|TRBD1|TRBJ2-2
TGTGCCAGCAGCCTCGGGACAGGGGCCTTCTTTTTGACCGGGGAGCTGTTTTTT
CASSLGTGAFFLTGELFF
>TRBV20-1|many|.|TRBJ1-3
TGCAGTGCTACGATTGGGGTCTCTGGAAACACCATATATTTT
CSATIGVSGNTIYF
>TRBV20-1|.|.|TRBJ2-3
TGCAGTGCTCCTCCCCTGATCCATACGCAGTATTTT
CSAPPLIHTQYF
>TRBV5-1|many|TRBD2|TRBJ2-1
TGCGCCAGCAGCTCCCTTCTAGCGGGAGCAGGTAATGAGCAGTTCTTC
CASSSLLAGAGNEQFF
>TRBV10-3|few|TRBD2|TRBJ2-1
TGTGCCATCACCCGTAGCGGGGGGTACAATGAGCAGTTCTTC
CAITRSGGYNEQFF
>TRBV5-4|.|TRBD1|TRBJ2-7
TGTGCCAGCAGCTTGGGGGGACAGGGAAGCGAGCAGTACTTC
CASSLGGQGSEQYF
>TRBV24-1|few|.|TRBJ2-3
TGTGCCACCAGTGATCCACGGTCCGGCGGGCCCTCCCTTAGTACGCAGTATTTT
CATSDPRSGGPSLSTQYF
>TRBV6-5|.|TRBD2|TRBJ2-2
TGTGCCAGCAGTTACGGGGCTAGCGGGAACCCCGGGGAGCTGTTTTTT
CASSYGASGNPGELFF
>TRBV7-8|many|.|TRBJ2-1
TGTGCCAGCAGCTTATCAGAGGGAGGCGCCTACAATGAGCAGTTCTTC
CASSLSEGGAYNEQFF
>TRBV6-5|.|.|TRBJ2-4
TGTGCCTTCCTATTGAGAAAAAACATTCAGTACTTC
CAFLLRKNIQYF
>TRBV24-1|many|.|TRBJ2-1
TGTGCCACCAGTGATAGGATAAATGAGCAGTTCTTC
CATSDRINEQFF
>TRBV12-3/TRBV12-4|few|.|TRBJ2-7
TGTGCCAGCAGTTTAGCGCGTCGGCGGTACGAGCAGTACTTC
CASSLARRRYEQYF
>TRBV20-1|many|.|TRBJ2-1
TGCAGTGCGAGTCCCCTCGTGGGAGAGACCTACAATGAGCAGTTCTTC
CSASPLVGETYNEQFF
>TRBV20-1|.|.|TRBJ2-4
TGCAGTGCTACAGGGTGGACCAAAAACATTCAGTACTTC
CSATGWTKNIQYF
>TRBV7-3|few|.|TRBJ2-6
TGTGCCAGCAGCTTAGACAGCGCAACTGGGGCCAACGTCCTGACTTTC
CASSLDSATGANVLTF
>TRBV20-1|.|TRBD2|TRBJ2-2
TGCAGTGCCGGGACTAGCGGGAGCTTTCACACCGGGGAGCTGTTTTTT
CSAGTSGSFHTGELFF
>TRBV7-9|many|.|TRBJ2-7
TGTGCCAGCAGCCCCTACAAGGACCGTCCATACGAGCAGTACTTC
CASSPYKDRPYEQYF